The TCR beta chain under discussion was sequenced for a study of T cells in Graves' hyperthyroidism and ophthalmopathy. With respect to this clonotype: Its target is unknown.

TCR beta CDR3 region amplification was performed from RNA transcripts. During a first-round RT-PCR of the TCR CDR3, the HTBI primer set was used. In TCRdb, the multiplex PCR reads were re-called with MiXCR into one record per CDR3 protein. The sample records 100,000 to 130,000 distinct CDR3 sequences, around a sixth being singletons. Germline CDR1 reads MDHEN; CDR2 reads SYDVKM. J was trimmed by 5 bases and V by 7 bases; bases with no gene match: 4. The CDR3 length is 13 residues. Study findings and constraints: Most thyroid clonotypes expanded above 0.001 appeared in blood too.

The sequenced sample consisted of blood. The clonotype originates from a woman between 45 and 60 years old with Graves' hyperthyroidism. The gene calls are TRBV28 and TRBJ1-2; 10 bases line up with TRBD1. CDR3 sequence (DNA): TGTGCCAGCACCGGGACAGGGGATTATGGCTACACCTTC. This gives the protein CASTGTGDYGYTF.